This T cell receptor beta chain was identified during a study of early T cells in non-severe SARS-CoV-2 infection. Study background: Chains were not paired, and sequencing was done on bulk RNA from unsorted whole blood. Overall study results and limits: Reliance on VDJdb matching favored anti-spike CD8 responses; private and CD4 specificities were missed.

Notes on this clonotype: The antigen remains undetermined.

Unique molecular identifiers were added to individual cDNA molecules. MiXCR, applied by TCRdb to the 5' RACE reads, yields one record per CDR3 protein. The data hold about 59,000 distinct CDR3 sequences, with approximately 13% observed a single time. Sample: whole blood, taken at baseline. This receptor was taken from an adult who was a healthcare worker with PCR-confirmed SARS-CoV-2 infection or an uninfected control (not recorded which).

The CDR3 DNA reads as TGCGCCAGCAGCCCAACGGACGGGAATCAGCCCCAGCATTTT. It specifies CASSPTDGNQPQHF. The V call is TRBV4-1, the J call TRBJ1-5; no firm D call. This CDR3 region has 14 residues. Trimming took 4 bases from V and 4 from J, leaving 11 bases between them. Germline assignment: CDR1 MGHRA and CDR2 YSYEKL.